A single sample is the source of the 31 T cell receptor beta chains below, sequenced in a study of cytomegalovirus exposure and HLA in healthy donors. 60 Vbeta and 13 Jbeta primers were used in PCR. The method was immunoSEQ multiplex PCR; TCRdb's version includes in-frame clones alone and lacks a portion of them. The sample records 110,000 or so clones, over 65% being singletons. The sample was PBMCs. Receptors originate from a woman between 50 and 59 years old in good health and CMV-seropositive.

J is TRBJ2-3 and V is TRBV5-1; D unclear. The CDR3 totals 16 residues. Germline V gives CDR1 SGHRS, CDR2 YFSETQ. V was clipped by 3 bases and J by 3 bases, with 17 bases between them. The CDR3 here is CASSSYIAVFTDTQYF. For the CDR3, the DNA is TGCGCCAGCAGCTCTTACATAGCCGTATTTACAGATACGCAGTATTTT.

The chain joins TRBV9 to TRBJ1-3; D perhaps matches TRBD1 (6 bases). V lost 0 bases and J lost 0, with 16 bases in between. This CDR3 is 18 amino acids long. Germline V gene lookup returns CDR1 SGDLS and CDR2 YYNGEE. The CDR3 DNA reads as TGTGCCAGCAGCGTAGAGTTAGGACAGACTATCTCTGGAAACACCATATATTTT. Translating gives CASSVELGQTISGNTIYF.

The CDR3 region is CASSQDENDLETQYF. DNA for the CDR3: TGCGCCAGCAGCCAAGATGAGAACGACTTAGAGACCCAGTACTTC. J is TRBJ2-5 and V is TRBV4-1; no firm D call. Trimming took 0 bases from V and 4 from J, leaving 12 bases between them. Germline values: CDR1 MGHRA, CDR2 YSYEKL. CDR3 length equals 15 residues.

This clone was counted only a few times. The rearrangement uses TRBV6-6 and TRBJ1-6, with 8 bases aligning to TRBD1. Per germline, CDR1 MNHNY and CDR2 SVGAGI (reference sequence). V lost 5 bases, J lost 6 bases, and 6 bases stayed unmatched. CDR3 length: 15 amino acids. DNA for the CDR3: TGTGCCAGCAGTACACAGGGGGACCGTAATTCACCCCTCCACTTT. Translation gives CASSTQGDRNSPLHF.

This clone was seen just once. The chain is built from TRBV4-1 and TRBJ2-5; TRBD1 aligns across 9 bases. CDR3 length equals 15 residues. Germline V gives CDR1 MGHRA, CDR2 YSYEKL. V dropped 4 bases and J dropped 11; count of bases not matched to a gene: 14. The CDR3 loop is CASSPRQGDFREQYF. For the CDR3, the DNA is TGCGCCAGCAGCCCACGACAGGGGGACTTCCGTGAGCAGTACTTC.

The chain employs TRBV6-1 and TRBJ2-7, with D hard to call. Germline lookup yields CDR1 MNHNS and CDR2 SASEGT. The CDR3 runs to 17 residues. Trimming stripped 0 bases from V and 1 base from J, with 16 bases between. CDR3 in DNA: TGTGCCAGCAGTGAAGCGCTTCGTGGAGCGATTTCCTACGAGCAGTACTTC. Translated: CASSEALRGAISYEQYF.

This clone was counted only a few times. The V gene is TRBV7-6, the J gene TRBJ2-1; D is possibly TRBD2 (6 bases). Germline lookup yields CDR1 SGHVS and CDR2 FNYEAQ. The length of the CDR3 is 15 residues. V lost 0 bases and J 2 bases, leaving 8 bases between the germline ends. The CDR3 is CASSLAGGTYNEQFF. The DNA for the CDR3 is TGTGCCAGCAGCTTAGCGGGAGGTACCTACAATGAGCAGTTCTTC.

The rearrangement links TRBV4-1 to TRBJ2-1; 11 bases are shared with TRBD2. Per the germline V gene, CDR1 is MGHRA and CDR2 is YSYEKL. CDR3 size: 14 residues. The junction had 2 bases not matched to a gene; V was cut back by 3 bases and J by 7 bases. This CDR3 reads CASSQVAGGNEQFF. The CDR3 bases are TGCGCCAGCAGCCAGGTAGCGGGAGGGAATGAGCAGTTCTTC.

The table lists this clone with a few counts. J is TRBJ1-1 and V is TRBV18; no reliable D call. Germline CDR1 KGHSH, CDR2 LQKENI. Trimming shortened V by 1 base and J by 1 base, and 10 bases separated the two germline ends. CDR3 size: 15 residues. CDR3 coding DNA: TGTGCCAGCTCACCACAGAGTCCCCCGAACACTGAAGCTTTCTTT. Its translation: CASSPQSPPNTEAFF.

This chain joins TRBV5-1 and TRBJ1-4; D ambiguous. Germline CDR1 is SGHRS and CDR2 is YFSETQ. CDR3 length equals 15 residues. The V and J ends lost 4 bases and 0 bases respectively, with 10 bases between them. For the CDR3, the DNA is TGCGCCAGCAGCCTCCCCCCCCCAACTAATGAAAAACTGTTTTTT. This encodes CASSLPPPTNEKLFF.

The V and J genes are TRBV4-3 and TRBJ2-1; 8 bases align to TRBD1. CDR1 LGHNA and CDR2 YSLEER come from the germline V gene. The J segment lost 8 bases and the V segment lost 0 bases, leaving 12 bases of the junction unmatched. The CDR3 spans 17 residues. For the CDR3, the DNA is TGCGCCAGCAGCCAAGACAGGGGGCCCCCGAGTCCGGATGAGCAGTTCTTC. Amino acid sequence: CASSQDRGPPSPDEQFF.

This clone has more than one count but fewer than ten. The chain is built from TRBV29-1 and TRBJ2-5, with 8 bases lining up with TRBD2. The CDR3 spans 13 residues. Trimming took 7 bases from V and 3 from J; bases not matched to a gene: 7. Germline CDR1 SQVTM, CDR2 ANQGSEA. The CDR3 here is CSAQAGVKETQYF. DNA of the CDR3: TGCAGCGCCCAAGCGGGAGTAAAAGAGACCCAGTACTTC.

This clone was detected only a few times. The CDR3 sequence: CASSPEPGDGYTF. The CDR3 coding sequence is TGTGCCAGCAGCCCTGAGCCAGGGGACGGCTACACCTTC. This chain connects TRBV5-8 to TRBJ1-2; a weak D match, TRBD1 (6 bases). The V gene's germline CDR1 is SGHTS and CDR2 YDEGEE. V was trimmed by 4 bases and J by 8 bases, leaving 15 bases between them. The CDR3 loop spans 13 amino acids.

The V and J genes are TRBV6-1 and TRBJ2-7; TRBD2 is a possible D gene (6 bases). The germline gives CDR1 MNHNS, CDR2 SASEGT. The CDR3 extends over 17 amino acids. V lost 2 bases and J lost 3, with 20 bases in between. This CDR3 is CASSEIRGSLGSYEQYF. The DNA for the CDR3 is TGTGCCAGCAGTGAAATTCGGGGGAGTCTAGGAAGCTACGAGCAGTACTTC.

This clone appeared a single time. The chain uses TRBV4-3 and TRBJ2-7, with 7 positions matching TRBD2. This CDR3 region has 16 residues. J lost 2 bases, V lost 3 bases, and 10 bases had no gene match. Germline V gene data show CDR1 as LGHNA and CDR2 as YSLEER. CDR3 sequence reads: CASSQAPAGWAYEQYF. CDR3 DNA sequence: TGCGCCAGCAGCCAGGCCCCAGCGGGGTGGGCCTACGAGCAGTACTTC.

CDR3 sequence: CAWTVPGTVSYEQYF. The CDR3 DNA is TGTGCCTGGACCGTACCCGGGACAGTCTCCTACGAGCAGTACTTC. The chain is built from TRBV30 and TRBJ2-7, with 7 positions matching TRBD1. Germline lookup yields CDR1 GTSNPN and CDR2 SVGIG (reference sequence). CDR3 size: 15 residues. With 4 bases clipped from V and 0 bases from J, the junction kept 9 bases outside the gene matches. The variable domain in full, with the rest retrieved from reference TRBV30 and TRBJ2-7, is SQTIHQWPATLVQPVGSPLSLECTVEGTSNPNLYWYRQAAGRGLQLLFYSVGIGQISSEVPQNLSASRPQDRQFILSSKKLLLSDSGFYLCAWTVPGTVSYEQYFGPGTRLTVT.

The chain is built from TRBV19 and TRBJ2-3; TRBD2 is a possible D gene (5 bases). Germline V gives CDR1 LNHDA, CDR2 SQIVND (reference sequence). V lost 3 bases, J lost 0 bases, and 10 bases lay in between. The CDR3 contains 15 residues. CDR3 coding DNA: TGTGCCAGTAGTATCCCCAGGAGGAGCACAGATACGCAGTATTTT. It translates to CASSIPRRSTDTQYF.

This clone was counted a few times. The chain uses TRBV7-9 and TRBJ2-2; 7 bases line up with TRBD1. Looked up from germline, CDR1 is SEHNR and CDR2 is FQNEAQ (reference sequence). The CDR3 length is 14 residues. Trimming cost V 0 bases and J 6 bases; bases outside gene matches: 1. CDR3 sequence: CASSLAGGSGELFF. In DNA form, the CDR3 reads TGTGCCAGCAGCTTAGCAGGGGGCTCCGGGGAGCTGTTTTTT.

This clone was counted only a few times. This CDR3 is CASSPRGSRRDRGLNYGYTF. In nucleotides, the CDR3 is TGTGCCAGTAGTCCGAGGGGGTCAAGACGGGATAGGGGGCTTAACTATGGCTACACCTTC. V and J are TRBV19 and TRBJ1-2, with 7 bases lining up with TRBD1. Germline V gene data show CDR1 as LNHDA and CDR2 as SQIVND (reference sequence). Unmatched junction bases numbered 22, after V lost 5 bases and J lost 1 base. This CDR3 spans 20 amino acids.

The chain employs TRBV7-2 and TRBJ2-3, with D possibly being TRBD2 (5 bases). The CDR3 runs to 16 residues. Germline CDR1 and CDR2: SGHTA and FQGNSA. V shed 1 base and J shed 2 bases, with 13 bases lying between them. The CDR3 protein is CASSLVGSTDTDTQYF. The DNA of the CDR3 is TGTGCCAGCAGCTTAGTAGGGAGCACCGACACAGATACGCAGTATTTT.

The chain is built from TRBV4-3 and TRBJ2-2, with 7 bases fitting TRBD2. Looked up from germline, CDR1 is LGHNA and CDR2 is YSLEER. The CDR3 length is 15 residues. The V gene end was trimmed by 3 bases and the J gene end by 3 bases; junction bases not matched to a gene: 4. The CDR3 loop reads CASSQGRVDTGELFF. CDR3 sequence (DNA): TGCGCCAGCAGCCAGGGGAGGGTTGACACCGGGGAGCTGTTTTTT.

This clone showed up just a few times. The rearrangement links TRBV30 to TRBJ1-2; TRBD1 matches at 7 bases. This CDR3 comprises 12 residues. The J segment lost 8 bases and the V segment lost 4 bases, leaving 7 bases of the junction unmatched. Germline assignment: CDR1 GTSNPN and CDR2 SVGIG (reference sequence). This CDR3 reads CAWNDRAVGYTF. The CDR3, as DNA: TGTGCCTGGAATGACAGGGCGGTAGGCTACACCTTC.

This clone was counted a single time. The chain uses TRBV4-2 and TRBJ2-3; 7 bases agree with TRBD1. The CDR3 contains 17 residues. Trimming took 4 bases from V and 2 from J; bases not matched to a gene: 12. CDR1 is LGHNA and CDR2 is YNFKEQ in the germline V gene. In DNA form, the CDR3 reads TGTGCCAGCAGCCTACGACAACAGGGGACGGTCACAGATACGCAGTATTTT. Protein: CASSLRQQGTVTDTQYF.

V usage is TRBV6-6 and J usage is TRBJ1-3, with a weak D call TRBD1 (6 bases). There are 14 residues in the CDR3. From germline, CDR1 is MNHNY and CDR2 SVGAGI (reference sequence). Trimming took off 4 bases at V and 4 bases at J, with 11 bases between the two ends. The CDR3 DNA sequence: TGTGCCAGCAGTTTAACAGGGACCGGAAACACCATATATTTT. Translating it yields CASSLTGTGNTIYF.

This chain links TRBV4-3 with TRBJ2-2; TRBD2 matches at 15 bases. CDR1 LGHNA and CDR2 YSLEER come from the germline V gene. With V trimmed by 4 bases and J by 6 bases, 12 bases remained unmatched. CDR3 length: 19 amino acids. For the CDR3, the DNA is TGCGCCAGCAGCCCTCTAGGACTAGCGGGGGGGCTGGGGGCCGGGGAGCTGTTTTTT. Translated: CASSPLGLAGGLGAGELFF.

The V and J genes are TRBV9 and TRBJ1-2; 8 bases match TRBD1. CDR3 length equals 12 residues. Losses at the gene ends were 3 bases for V and 12 bases for J; bases not matched to a gene: 7. Germline-derived CDR1 and CDR2 are SGDLS and YYNGEE. The CDR3 loop is CASSAGGAYHTF. The CDR3 DNA reads TGTGCCAGCAGCGCAGGGGGCGCCTACCACACCTTC.

The rearrangement links TRBV5-6 to TRBJ2-2; D gene uncertain. Trimming stripped 4 bases from V and 3 bases from J, with 13 bases between. Per germline, CDR1 SGHDT and CDR2 YYEEEE. This CDR3 contains 15 residues. In nucleotides, the CDR3 is TGTGCCAGCAGCCGTCAGGTGGTCGACACCGGGGAGCTGTTTTTT. This codes for CASSRQVVDTGELFF.

The chain recombines TRBV5-1 with TRBJ1-3; D possibly corresponds to TRBD1 (6 bases). Germline-derived CDR1 and CDR2 are SGHRS and YFSETQ. The CDR3 extends over 15 amino acids. Trimming pared 2 bases from V and 2 bases from J, leaving 11 bases between. The CDR3 is CASSLTGLAGNTIYF. As DNA, the CDR3 is TGCGCCAGCAGCTTAACAGGGTTGGCTGGAAACACCATATATTTT.

The rearrangement joins TRBV2 to TRBJ2-7; 8 bases are shared with TRBD1. The CDR3 is made up of 17 amino acids. Trimming cost V 6 bases and J 3 bases; bases outside gene matches: 16. Germline CDR1 and CDR2: SNHLY and FYNNEI. CDR3 region: CASRLKFPGTGYYEQYF. Written as DNA, the CDR3 is TGTGCCAGCAGACTCAAGTTCCCCGGGACAGGCTACTACGAGCAGTACTTC.

The chain uses TRBV7-2 and TRBJ2-7; D is unresolved. V dropped 4 bases and J dropped 1 base, with 8 bases sitting between them. CDR1 SGHTA and CDR2 FQGNSA come from the germline V gene. The CDR3 sequence is 13 residues long. CDR3 DNA: TGTGCCAGCAGCTCAGGATTTTCCTACGAGCAGTACTTC. This sequence encodes CASSSGFSYEQYF.

This sequence joins TRBV27 and TRBJ2-3; 9 bases agree with TRBD1. Germline values: CDR1 MNHEY, CDR2 SMNVEV (reference sequence). This CDR3 has 16 amino acids. Unmatched junction bases numbered 11, after V lost 2 bases and J lost 8 bases. CDR3 in amino acids: CASSLRLGQGPSTQYF. In DNA, the CDR3 is TGTGCCAGCAGTTTACGGTTGGGACAGGGTCCTTCTACGCAGTATTTT.